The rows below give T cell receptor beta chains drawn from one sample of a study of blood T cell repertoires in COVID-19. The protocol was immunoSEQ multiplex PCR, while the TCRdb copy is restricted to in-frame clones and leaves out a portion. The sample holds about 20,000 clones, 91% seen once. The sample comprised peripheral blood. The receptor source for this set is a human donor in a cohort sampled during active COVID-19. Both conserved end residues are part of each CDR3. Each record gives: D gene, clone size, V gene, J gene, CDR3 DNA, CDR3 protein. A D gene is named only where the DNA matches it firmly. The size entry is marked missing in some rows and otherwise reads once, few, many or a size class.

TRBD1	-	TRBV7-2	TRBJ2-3	TGTGCCAGCAGCTTAGGGAGGACAGGGAGGACCACAGATACGCAGTATTTT	CASSLGRTGRTTDTQYF
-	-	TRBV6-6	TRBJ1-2	TGTGCCAGCAGTTACTCGGGAGGGGACTATGGCTACACCTTC	CASSYSGGDYGYTF
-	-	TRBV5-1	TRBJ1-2	TGCGCCAGCAGCACTGAAACGCCTTATGGCTACACCTTC	CASSTETPYGYTF
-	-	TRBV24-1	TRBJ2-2	TGTGCCACCAGTGGCGGAGGGGGCGCGAACACCGGGGAGCTGTTTTTT	CATSGGGGANTGELFF
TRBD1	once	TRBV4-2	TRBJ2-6	TGTGCCAGCAGCAAAGGGACAGCGTCTTGGACCAGCTCTGGGGCCAACGTCCTGACTTTC	CASSKGTASWTSSGANVLTF
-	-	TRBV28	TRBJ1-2	TGTGCCAGCAGTTTAATTGGCAGAAACTATGGCTACACCTTC	CASSLIGRNYGYTF
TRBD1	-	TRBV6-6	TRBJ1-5	TGTGCCAGCAGTCCCTCGGGACAGATTTTAACGCAGCCCCAGCATTTT	CASSPSGQILTQPQHF
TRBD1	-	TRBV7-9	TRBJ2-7	TGTGCCAGCAGCTCACAGAGCTACGGGACAGATGAGCAGTACTTC	CASSSQSYGTDEQYF
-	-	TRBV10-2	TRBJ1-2	TGCGCCAGCATTGATGGAGGAGGCCTCTATGGCTACACCTTC	CASIDGGGLYGYTF
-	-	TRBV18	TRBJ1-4	TGTGCCAGCTCACCCGAGGTTAATGAAAAACTGTTTTTT	CASSPEVNEKLFF
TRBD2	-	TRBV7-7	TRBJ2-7	TGTGCTAGCAGCTTAGCCCCAATTACTAGCGGGAACTCCTACGAGCAGTACTTC	CASSLAPITSGNSYEQYF
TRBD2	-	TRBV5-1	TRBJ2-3	TGCGCCAGCAGCCTCGGGACTAGCGGGGCCACAGATACGCAGTATTTT	CASSLGTSGATDTQYF
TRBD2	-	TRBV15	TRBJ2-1	TGTGCCACCAGCAGAGATGATAGGGGCGGGAGAGTTTACAATGAGCAGTTCTTC	CATSRDDRGGRVYNEQFF
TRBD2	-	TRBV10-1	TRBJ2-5	TGCGCCAGCAGTGAGGCACTAGCGGGAGCGAGGGGAGAGACCCAGTACTTC	CASSEALAGARGETQYF
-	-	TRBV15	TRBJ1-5	TGTGCCACCAGCAGTTCCGGCGGGGGTCAGCCCCAGCATTTT	CATSSSGGGQPQHF
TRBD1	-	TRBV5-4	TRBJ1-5	TGTGCCAGCAGTCGGGACAGGCACGATCAGCCCCAGCATTTT	CASSRDRHDQPQHF
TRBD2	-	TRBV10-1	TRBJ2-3	TGCGCCAGCAGTGGAAGACCTAGCGGGAGGTTTTTAACAGATACGCAGTATTTT	CASSGRPSGRFLTDTQYF
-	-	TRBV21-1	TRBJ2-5	TGTGCCAGCACCCAAAAGAATCAGCGGGGTAGGAAGACCCAGTACTTC	CASTQKNQRGRKTQYF
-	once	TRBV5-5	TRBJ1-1	TGTGCCAGCAGCTTGAGTTACATGAACACTGAAGCTTTCTTT	CASSLSYMNTEAFF
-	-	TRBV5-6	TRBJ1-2	TGTGCCAGCAGCACCGACAGCCAAAGCTATGGCTACACCTTC	CASSTDSQSYGYTF
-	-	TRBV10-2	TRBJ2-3	TGCGCCAGCAGTGCACAGGGTACTAGCACAGATACGCAGTATTTT	CASSAQGTSTDTQYF
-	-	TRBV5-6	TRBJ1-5	TGTGCCAGCAGCTGGGGAGGGGGGTCCACGTCGCAGCCCCAGCATTTT	CASSWGGGSTSQPQHF
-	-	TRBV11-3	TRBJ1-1	TGTGCCAGCAGCTTGGCTCGGCAGGGTGAAGCTTTCTTT	CASSLARQGEAFF
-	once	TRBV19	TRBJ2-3	TGTGCCAGTACCCCAGGGGGCCTAGCGGGACCCACAGATACGCAGTATTTT	CASTPGGLAGPTDTQYF
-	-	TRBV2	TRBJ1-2	TGTGCCAGCAGCCGGGAACTCCTATCGAACGGCTACACCTTC	CASSRELLSNGYTF
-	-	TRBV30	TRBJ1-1	TGTGCCTGGAGCGACTTTCGCAGATCGAACACTGAAGCTTTCTTT	CAWSDFRRSNTEAFF
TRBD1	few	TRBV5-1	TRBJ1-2	TGCGCCAGCAGCGTTCAGCCGACAGGGGATGGCTACACCTTC	CASSVQPTGDGYTF
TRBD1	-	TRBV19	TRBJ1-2	TGTGCCAGTAGTAAGAGGTGGGACAGGGGCGCATATGGCTACACCTTC	CASSKRWDRGAYGYTF
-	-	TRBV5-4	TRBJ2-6	TGTGCCAGCAGCTTGGGGGGGGCTGGGGCCAACGTCCTGACTTTC	CASSLGGAGANVLTF
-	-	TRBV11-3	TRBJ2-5	TGTGCCAGCAGCTTAGGGCCAGGGAGGCAAGAGACCCAGTACTTC	CASSLGPGRQETQYF
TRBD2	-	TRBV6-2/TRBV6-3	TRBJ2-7	TGTGCCAGCAGTTACTCGATAGGACAAACTAGCGGGATGACCTACGAGCAGTACTTC	CASSYSIGQTSGMTYEQYF
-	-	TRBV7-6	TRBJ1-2	TGTGCCAGCAGCCCGCTTGGGGGCGTTGGCTACACCTTC	CASSPLGGVGYTF
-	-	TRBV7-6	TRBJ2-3	TGTGCCAGCAGCCAACCCAGCGGGTACACAGATACGCAGTATTTT	CASSQPSGYTDTQYF
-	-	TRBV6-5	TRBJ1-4	TGTGCCAGCAGTTCCACGGGGGGCGCGCGGGATGAAAAACTGTTTTTT	CASSSTGGARDEKLFF
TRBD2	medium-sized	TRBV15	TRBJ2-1	TGTGCCACCAGCAGGATAGCGGGAGAGGAGCAGTTCTTC	CATSRIAGEEQFF
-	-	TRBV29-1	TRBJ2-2	TGCAGCGCAGCAGGGGATGGGAACACCGGGGAGCTGTTTTTT	CSAAGDGNTGELFF
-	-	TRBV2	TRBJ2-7	TGTGTAGCCTCTGGCGCCTGGGACAAGACCTACGAGCAGTACTTC	CVASGAWDKTYEQYF
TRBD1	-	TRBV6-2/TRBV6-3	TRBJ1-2	TGTGCCAGCAGTTACCGACAGGGTTTCTATGGCTACACCTTC	CASSYRQGFYGYTF
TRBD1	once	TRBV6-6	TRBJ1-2	TGTGCCACAGGGGGGAACTATGGCTACACCTTC	CATGGNYGYTF
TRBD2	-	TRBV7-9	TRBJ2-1	TGTGCCAGCAGCATGACTAGCGGGAGTTACTATGAGCAGTTCTTC	CASSMTSGSYYEQFF
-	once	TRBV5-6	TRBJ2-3	TGTGCCAGCAGCTTGATAGGTTCGGGTTCCACAGATACGCAGTATTTT	CASSLIGSGSTDTQYF
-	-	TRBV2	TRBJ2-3	TGTGCCAGCATTAGGACTGGGGATACGCAGTATTTT	CASIRTGDTQYF
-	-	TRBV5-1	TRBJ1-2	TGCGCCAGCAGCTTGGGGCAGGATAACTATGGCTACACCTTC	CASSLGQDNYGYTF
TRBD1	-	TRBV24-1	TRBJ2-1	TGTGCCACCAGTGATCCCCGGACAGGGGCAGGGGATGAGCAGTTCTTC	CATSDPRTGAGDEQFF
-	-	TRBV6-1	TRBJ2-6	TGTGCCAGCAGTGACGGGAGAGTCGGTGGTGGGGCCAACGTCCTGACTTTC	CASSDGRVGGGANVLTF
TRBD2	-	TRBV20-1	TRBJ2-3	TGCAGTGCTGGTGGGACTAGCATCAGCACAGATACGCAGTATTTT	CSAGGTSISTDTQYF
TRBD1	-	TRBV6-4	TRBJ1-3	TGTGCCAGCAGTGACTCGAGACAGGGCGGCTCTGGAAACACCATATATTTT	CASSDSRQGGSGNTIYF
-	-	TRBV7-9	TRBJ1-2	TGTGCCGCCGCGGAAGAGGGCTATGGCTACACCTTC	CAAAEEGYGYTF
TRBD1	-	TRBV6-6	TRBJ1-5	TGTGCCAGCAGCCTGGGGACAGGGACGCGCAATCAGCCCCAGCATTTT	CASSLGTGTRNQPQHF
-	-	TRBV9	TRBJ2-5	TGTGCCAGCAGCGCAGCCTCAGGGGTGAAGACCCAGTACTTC	CASSAASGVKTQYF
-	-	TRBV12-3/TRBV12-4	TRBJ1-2	TGTGCCAGCAGTTTGGCCAGATACTATGGCTACACCTTC	CASSLARYYGYTF
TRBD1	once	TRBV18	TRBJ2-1	TGTGCCAGCTCTTTAGGGACAGGGGTTGGTGAGCAGTTCTTC	CASSLGTGVGEQFF
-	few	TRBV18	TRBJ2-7	TGTGCCAGCTCACCACTAACAGGGTGGGCCAACGAGCAGTACTTC	CASSPLTGWANEQYF
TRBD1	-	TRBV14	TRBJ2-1	TGTGCCACCTCTACAGGGGGCCCAGGTGAGCAGTTCTTC	CATSTGGPGEQFF
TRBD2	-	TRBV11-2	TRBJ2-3	TGTGCCAGCAGCCCCGGGCGGGGGGGCAAAGATACGCAGTATTTT	CASSPGRGGKDTQYF